Each of the 20 T cell receptor beta chains below was sequenced from the same sample in a study of cytomegalovirus exposure and HLA in healthy donors. The PCR was carried out with 60 Vbeta primers and 13 Jbeta primers. Using immunoSEQ multiplex PCR, the repertoire was profiled, and TCRdb retains in-frame clones only, with some absent. Altogether over 150,000 clones are present, around 64% being singletons, with the ten largest covering more than 2.5%. The sequenced material came from PBMCs. These receptors were taken from a woman younger than 45 in good health and CMV-seronegative.

This chain joins TRBV4-2 and TRBJ2-1; 7 bases are shared with TRBD2. CDR1 is LGHNA and CDR2 is YNFKEQ in the germline V gene. J was trimmed by 0 bases and V by 0 bases; bases with no gene match: 8. The CDR3 extends over 18 amino acids. CDR3 sequence reads: CASSQDEYGGGSYNEQFF. Written as DNA, the CDR3 is TGTGCCAGCAGCCAAGATGAATACGGCGGGGGCTCCTACAATGAGCAGTTCTTC.

Only a few counts were recorded for this clone. The rearrangement links TRBV9 to TRBJ2-5, with 7 bases matching TRBD1. V lost 3 bases and J lost 4; bases outside the gene matches: 9. Germline CDR1 SGDLS, CDR2 YYNGEE. There are 15 residues in the CDR3. For the CDR3, the DNA is TGTGCCAGCAGCGCGCTAGGGGGCAAAGGAGAGACCCAGTACTTC. Encoded protein: CASSALGGKGETQYF.

The chain is built from TRBV2 and TRBJ2-3, with 7 nucleotides matching TRBD2. J gave up 3 bases and V 2 bases, and 8 bases lay outside the gene matches. CDR1 SNHLY and CDR2 FYNNEI come from the germline V gene. This CDR3 comprises 16 residues. CDR3 protein: CASSEKAGVVTDTQYF. The CDR3 DNA reads TGTGCCAGCAGTGAAAAGGCGGGAGTCGTTACAGATACGCAGTATTTT.

The count of this clone is one. The genes are TRBV19 and TRBJ2-3; 10 nucleotides align to TRBD2. With 2 bases clipped from V and 4 bases from J, the junction kept 6 bases outside the gene matches. This CDR3 contains 16 residues. The germline V gene has CDR1 LNHDA and CDR2 SQIVND (reference sequence). Here the CDR3 reads CASSIPGLAQADTQYF. In DNA form, the CDR3 reads TGTGCCAGTAGTATACCGGGACTAGCGCAGGCAGATACGCAGTATTTT. The variable domain in full, completed from reference TRBV19 and TRBJ2-3, reads DGGITQSPKYLFRKEGQNVTLSCEQNLNHDAMYWYRQDPGQGLRLIYYSQIVNDFQKGDIAEGYSVSREKKESFPLTVTSAQKNPTAFYLCASSIPGLAQADTQYFGPGTRLTVL.

The table lists this clone with a count of one. The sample has other DNA sequences that encode this CDR3 too. The chain uses TRBV20-1 and TRBJ2-7; a weak D match, TRBD2 (5 bases). The CDR3 covers 11 residues. CDR1 is DFQATT, CDR2 SNEGSKA, per germline (reference sequence). Deletions cut 5 bases from V and 4 bases from J, with 9 bases between. CDR3 nucleotide sequence: TGCAGTGCTGAACGCGGGTACGAGCAGTACTTC. Its translation: CSAERGYEQYF.

This clone was seen more than once but under ten times. The V gene is TRBV19, the J gene TRBJ1-6, with 11 nucleotides matching TRBD1. This CDR3 has 14 amino acids. The germline V gene has CDR1 LNHDA and CDR2 SQIVND (reference sequence). V dropped 7 bases and J dropped 12; count of bases not matched to a gene: 8. The CDR3 nucleotides are TGTGCCAGTAAAGGGACAGGGGGTCTTGGACCCCTCCACTTT. Its protein is CASKGTGGLGPLHF.

The CDR3 loop reads CASSLQGLNQPQHF. The CDR3 DNA reads TGTGCCAGTAGTCTCCAAGGACTAAATCAGCCCCAGCATTTT. V is TRBV19 and J is TRBJ1-5, with unresolved D. Germline loops: CDR1 LNHDA, CDR2 SQIVND (reference sequence). There are 14 residues in the CDR3. V was shortened by 5 bases and J by 4 bases, with 12 bases between the two germline ends.

This chain uses TRBV5-1 with TRBJ2-2; maybe TRBD2 (7 bases). Germline V CDR1 and CDR2: SGHRS, YFSETQ. The length of the CDR3 is 14 residues. Trimming cost V 4 bases and J 4 bases, with 11 bases left between them. The CDR3 region is CASSLGGLTGELFF. The DNA of the CDR3 is TGCGCCAGCAGCCTCGGGGGGCTCACCGGGGAGCTGTTTTTT.

There are a few counts of this clone. The chain couples TRBV7-2 to TRBJ2-2; TRBD1 agrees at 8 bases. The germline gives CDR1 SGHTA, CDR2 FQGNSA. The CDR3 loop spans 13 amino acids. J lost 7 bases, V lost 4 bases, and 2 bases had no gene match. DNA of the CDR3: TGTGCCAGCAGCTCACAGGGGGTCGGGGAGCTGTTTTTT. Its translation is CASSSQGVGELFF. Supplemented by reference TRBV7-2 and TRBJ2-2, the full variable domain reads GAGVSQSPSNKVTEKGKDVELRCDPISGHTALYWYRQSLGQGLEFLIYFQGNSAPDKSGLPSDRFSAERTGGSVSTLTIQRTQQEDSAVYLCASSSQGVGELFFGEGSRLTVL.

The V call is TRBV28, the J call TRBJ1-2; the match to TRBD1 covers 9 bases. J was trimmed by 2 bases and V by 3 bases; bases with no gene match: 16. The germline V gene has CDR1 MDHEN and CDR2 SYDVKM. There are 19 residues in the CDR3. CDR3 protein: CASSFQGVFRDRVNYGYTF. As DNA, the CDR3 is TGTGCCAGCAGTTTCCAAGGCGTTTTCCGGGACAGGGTAAACTATGGCTACACCTTC.

This chain links TRBV6-5 with TRBJ2-7, with TRBD2 matching over 10 bases. Unmatched junction bases numbered 12, after V lost 6 bases and J lost 7 bases. The V gene's germline CDR1 is MNHEY and CDR2 SVGAGI. This CDR3 spans 15 amino acids. CDR3 nucleotides: TGTGCCAGCAGCAGAACTAGCGGGACGATTTGGGAGCAGTACTTC. As protein: CASSRTSGTIWEQYF.

The chain links TRBV7-7 to TRBJ2-5; D not resolved. The V gene lost 0 bases and the J gene lost 5 bases, with 7 bases spanning the gap. The CDR3 sequence is 13 residues long. The germline gives CDR1 SSHAT, CDR2 FNYEAQ (reference sequence). CDR3: CASSLAGAETQYF. In DNA, the CDR3 is TGTGCCAGCAGCTTAGCGGGCGCTGAGACCCAGTACTTC.

The genes are TRBV19 and TRBJ2-1; D is uncertain. Germline V lookup: CDR1 LNHDA, CDR2 SQIVND (reference sequence). V was clipped by 6 bases and J by 10 bases, with 13 bases between them. CDR3 size: 12 residues. For the CDR3, the DNA is TGTGCCAGTAGCAAATCTGGGCTAGAGCAGTTCTTC. Translating gives CASSKSGLEQFF.

The rearrangement joins TRBV19 to TRBJ1-4; perhaps TRBD1 as D (5 bases). Germline V gene lookup returns CDR1 LNHDA and CDR2 SQIVND (reference sequence). CDR3 length: 13 residues. Trimming took off 0 bases at V and 12 bases at J, with 11 bases between the two ends. The DNA of the CDR3 is TGTGCCAGTAGTATAGATTGGGGCAGTCAACTGTTTTTT. This encodes CASSIDWGSQLFF.

The gene calls are TRBV2 and TRBJ2-3; a possible D gene is TRBD2 (6 bases). This CDR3 contains 14 residues. V was trimmed by 2 bases and J by 5 bases, leaving 11 bases between them. Germline V gives CDR1 SNHLY, CDR2 FYNNEI. CDR3 protein: CASSERESVDTQYF. The CDR3 DNA sequence: TGTGCCAGCAGTGAACGGGAGAGCGTAGATACGCAGTATTTT. The whole variable domain, remainder taken from reference TRBV2 and TRBJ2-3, is EPEVTQTPSHQVTQMGQEVILRCVPISNHLYFYWYRQILGQKVEFLVSFYNNEISEKSEIFDDQFSVERPDGSNFTLKIRSTKLEDSAMYFCASSERESVDTQYFGPGTRLTVL.

The rearrangement links TRBV28 to TRBJ2-1; 12 bases align to TRBD2. The CDR3 sequence is 15 residues long. The V gene's germline CDR1 is MDHEN and CDR2 SYDVKM. V lost 5 bases, J lost 5 bases, and 4 bases stayed unmatched. The CDR3 nucleotides read TGTGCCAGCAGTCCCCGGACTAGCGGGAACAATGAGCAGTTCTTC. Translation gives CASSPRTSGNNEQFF.

The DNA for the CDR3 is TGCGCCAGCAGCTTGGCCTTCCAAGAGACCCAGTACTTC. Translation: CASSLAFQETQYF. V usage is TRBV5-1 and J usage is TRBJ2-5; D unresolved. In germline, CDR1 is SGHRS, CDR2 YFSETQ. This CDR3 contains 13 residues. Deletions cut 0 bases from V and 1 base from J, with 4 bases between. Based on the CDR3 plus reference TRBV5-1 and TRBJ2-5, the full variable domain is KAGVTQTPRYLIKTRGQQVTLSCSPISGHRSVSWYQQTPGQGLQFLFEYFSETQRNKGNFPGRFSGRQFSNSRSEMNVSTLELGDSALYLCASSLAFQETQYFGPGTRLLVL.

This rearrangement joins TRBV6-6 to TRBJ1-5, with 7 nucleotides matching TRBD1. V lost 5 bases to trimming and J lost 6 bases; unmatched junction nucleotides: 7. This CDR3 comprises 14 residues. Germline CDR1 and CDR2: MNHNY and SVGAGI (reference sequence). The CDR3 protein is CASSTTGEGQPQHF. The CDR3 nucleotides read TGTGCCAGCAGTACTACAGGGGAAGGTCAGCCCCAGCATTTT.

This chain joins TRBV6-1 and TRBJ2-5; 7 nucleotides line up with TRBD1. The CDR3 runs to 15 residues. Trimming cost V 2 bases and J 5 bases; bases outside gene matches: 8. Germline V gene sequence: CDR1 MNHNS, CDR2 SASEGT. This CDR3 is CASSEPTTGFETQYF. CDR3 coding DNA: TGTGCCAGCAGTGAACCCACGACAGGGTTTGAGACCCAGTACTTC.

The chain links TRBV7-6 to TRBJ2-1, with TRBD1 identical over 9 bases. The CDR3 covers 16 residues. After removal of 4 bases from V and 6 bases from J, the junction contained 10 bases not matched to a gene. Germline CDR1 and CDR2: SGHVS and FNYEAQ. CDR3 amino acids: CASSSMLGQGGNEQFF. The CDR3 DNA reads TGTGCCAGCAGCTCCATGTTGGGACAGGGCGGCAATGAGCAGTTCTTC.